What follows are 25 T cell receptor beta chains derived from one specimen sequenced in a study of response to subunit inactivated influenza vaccine. TCRdb recomputed calls from the RT-PCR reads with MiXCR, one row per CDR3 protein. There are about half a million distinct CDR3 sequences in the sample; roughly 8.2% occur only once, and approximately 13% lies in the top ten. Sequencing used PBMCs from blood, obtained roughly 24 months after vaccination. Receptors originate from a man aged 45 to 70 who received an inactivated influenza vaccine.

The V gene is TRBV18, the J gene TRBJ1-5; D possibly corresponds to TRBD1 (6 bases). The CDR3 extends over 17 amino acids. Trimming took off 4 bases at V and 3 bases at J, with 19 bases between the two ends. Germline CDR1 KGHSH, CDR2 LQKENI. The CDR3 protein is CASSLTGTGGYNQPQHF. DNA of the CDR3: TGTGCCAGCTCACTCACCGGGACGGGGGGCTACAATCAGCCCCAGCATTTT.

Many counts were recorded for this clonotype. The chain couples TRBV20-1 to TRBJ2-5, with no clear D. This CDR3 comprises 10 residues. CDR1 and CDR2 from the germline V gene are DFQATT and SNEGSKA (reference sequence). V was trimmed by 2 bases and J by 5 bases, leaving 3 bases between them. The CDR3: CSARHETQYF. The CDR3 DNA follows: TGCAGTGCTAGACACGAGACCCAGTACTTC.

The rearrangement links TRBV5-1 to TRBJ2-3, with D tentatively TRBD2 (7 bases). Between the trimmed V and J ends, which lost 0 bases and 2 bases, there was a span of 13 bases. Germline V gives CDR1 SGHRS, CDR2 YFSETQ. CDR3 length: 16 residues. In DNA, the CDR3 is TGCGCCAGCAGCTTGGAGGGGGGGCGCGTCACAGATACGCAGTATTTT. It encodes CASSLEGGRVTDTQYF.

This clonotype showed up many times. The gene calls are TRBV25-1 and TRBJ2-5; 7 bases match TRBD1. Germline CDR1 reads MGHDK; CDR2 reads SYGVNS. V dropped 6 bases and J dropped 2; count of bases not matched to a gene: 9. The CDR3 contains 15 residues. CDR3 in amino acids: CASSTSGTVQETQYF. For the CDR3, the DNA is TGTGCCAGCAGCACCTCCGGGACAGTACAAGAGACCCAGTACTTC.

In its sample, this clonotype was seen a few times. The V gene is TRBV12-3 or TRBV12-4, the J gene TRBJ1-6, with TRBD1 matching 11 bases. There are 15 residues in the CDR3. Losses at the gene ends were 5 bases for V and 10 bases for J; bases not matched to a gene: 7. In nucleotides, the CDR3 is TGTGCCAGCAGTCCCGGGACAGGGGGTGGATCACCCCTCCACTTT. It translates to CASSPGTGGGSPLHF.

This clonotype was recorded at least ten times. In DNA, the CDR3 is TGCAGTGCTAGAGATAACTACGAGCAGTACTTC. Its protein is CSARDNYEQYF. The V and J genes are TRBV20-1 and TRBJ2-7, with D hard to call. This CDR3 region has 11 residues. With 0 bases removed from V and 3 bases from J, the gap between germline ends came to 3 bases. Germline CDR1 is DFQATT and CDR2 is SNEGSKA (reference sequence).

The chain joins TRBV4-2 to TRBJ1-5, with D maybe TRBD1 (5 bases). Germline values: CDR1 LGHNA, CDR2 YNFKEQ. The CDR3 covers 16 residues. Trimming shortened V by 0 bases and J by 7 bases, and 16 bases separated the two germline ends. CDR3 DNA: TGTGCCAGCAGCCAAGATTCGGCCAGGGAGGGCCAGCCCCAGCATTTT. Translating it yields CASSQDSAREGQPQHF.

This clonotype was counted a few times. The V and J genes are TRBV5-1 and TRBJ1-1; possible D gene TRBD1, 5 bases. This CDR3 spans 15 amino acids. Germline V gene data show CDR1 as SGHRS and CDR2 as YFSETQ. Trimming left V 0 bases short and J 0 bases short, with 9 bases between. CDR3: CASSLGQLMNTEAFF. CDR3 DNA sequence: TGCGCCAGCAGCTTGGGACAGCTTATGAACACTGAAGCTTTCTTT.

The chain combines TRBV19 with TRBJ2-7; D perhaps matches TRBD2 (5 bases). CDR1 and CDR2 (germline): LNHDA, SQIVND (reference sequence). V was trimmed by 8 bases and J by 0 bases, leaving 14 bases between them. The CDR3 has 14 residues. The CDR3 here is CASRTRASSYEQYF. The CDR3 DNA reads as TGTGCCAGTCGGACTCGCGCGAGCTCCTACGAGCAGTACTTC.

This clonotype was counted a single time. A much larger clonotype is one base distant, so this may be a read error. The final CDR3 position lacks the conserved phenylalanine or tryptophan, pointing to a likely read error. J is TRBJ2-7 and V is TRBV4-3, with D perhaps TRBD1 or TRBD2 (5 bases each). The CDR3 runs 16 residues. The V and J ends lost 0 bases and 4 bases respectively, with 16 bases between them. Germline loops: CDR1 LGHNA, CDR2 YSLEER. The CDR3: CASSQDNLAGGYEQYL. The DNA for the CDR3 is TGCGCCAGCAGCCAAGATAATCTAGCTGGGGGATACGAGCAGTACCTC.

In this sample, this clonotype turned up a few times. V gene TRBV7-9 combines with J gene TRBJ2-3; D is unresolved. Germline V gives CDR1 SEHNR, CDR2 FQNEAQ (reference sequence). Trimming took 3 bases from V and 3 from J, leaving 13 bases between them. This CDR3 has 15 amino acids. The CDR3 coding sequence is TGTGCCAGCAGCTTGGGTGGCCCTACAACAGATACGCAGTATTTT. Its protein product is CASSLGGPTTDTQYF.

With respect to this clonotype: Just one base apart from a much larger clone, this may be a read error. The chain joins TRBV7-9 to TRBJ2-2, with a weak D call TRBD2 (5 bases). There are 15 residues in the CDR3. Germline CDR1 SEHNR, CDR2 FQNEAQ (reference sequence). CDR3 in DNA: TGTGCCAGCAGTCTGGGAGAATCGAACACCGCGGAGCTGTTTTTT. Amino acids: CASSLGESNTAELFF.

This clonotype turned up a few times. The chain links TRBV19 to TRBJ1-5; D gene uncertain. The CDR3 has 16 amino acids. Germline V CDR1 and CDR2: LNHDA, SQIVND (reference sequence). The V gene lost 8 bases and the J gene lost 2 bases, with 19 bases spanning the gap. The CDR3 loop reads CASSLPNIIGNQPQHF. The CDR3 region has the DNA TGTGCCAGTTCTCTACCCAACATTATCGGCAATCAGCCCCAGCATTTT.

The rearrangement uses TRBV3-1 and TRBJ2-7; 9 nucleotides align to TRBD1. The germline CDR1 and CDR2 sequences are LGHDT and YNNKEL (reference sequence). The V segment lost 4 bases and the J segment 5 bases; nucleotides outside the gene matches: 3. This CDR3 comprises 13 residues. This chain's CDR3 is CASSPGTGNEQYF. CDR3 bases: TGTGCCAGCAGCCCCGGGACAGGGAACGAGCAGTACTTC.

This clonotype was counted many times. The genes are TRBV11-2 and TRBJ2-3; D gene unclear. CDR3 length: 12 residues. V was shortened by 2 bases and J by 3 bases, with 3 bases between the two germline ends. Germline lookup yields CDR1 SGHAT and CDR2 FQNNGV. The CDR3 DNA follows: TGTGCCAGCAGCTTACAGACAGATACGCAGTATTTT. Amino acids: CASSLQTDTQYF.

A note on this clonotype: A much bigger clone sits one base away, suggesting this may be a read error. The rearrangement uses TRBV7-2 and TRBJ2-3; no definite D call. Per germline, CDR1 SGHTA and CDR2 FQGNSA. This CDR3 spans 15 amino acids. The CDR3 loop is CATSLGLVVTDTQYF. The DNA of the CDR3 is TGTGCCACCAGCTTAGGTTTGGTCGTCACAGATACGCAGTATTTT. The full variable domain, with the rest looked up from reference TRBV7-2 and TRBJ2-3, is GAGVSQSPSNKVTEKGKDVELRCDPISGHTALYWYRQSLGQGLEFLIYFQGNSAPDKSGLPSDRFSAERTGGSVSTLTIQRTQQEDSAVYLCATSLGLVVTDTQYFGPGTRLTVL.

The sample holds a few counts of this clonotype. The rearrangement links TRBV9 to TRBJ2-3; D might be TRBD1 (6 bases). In germline, CDR1 is SGDLS, CDR2 YYNGEE. V was trimmed by 7 bases and J by 6 bases, leaving 15 bases between them. The CDR3 has 13 residues. The CDR3 sequence: CASGRQGRDTQYF. The CDR3 nucleotides read TGTGCCAGCGGTCGGCAGGGGCGGGATACGCAGTATTTT.

On this clonotype: Without the conserved terminal phenylalanine or tryptophan, this CDR3 likely stems from a read error. The V call is TRBV20-1, the J call TRBJ2-1; D ambiguous. The CDR3 is made up of 12 amino acids. Between the trimmed V and J ends, which lost 6 bases and 4 bases, there was a span of 10 bases. Germline CDR1 reads DFQATT; CDR2 reads SNEGSKA (reference sequence). DNA for the CDR3: TGCAGTGCAGTCCCGGATTACAATGAGCAGTTCTGC. This translates into CSAVPDYNEQFC.

This clonotype was counted between two and nine times. This chain connects TRBV7-2 to TRBJ2-3, with 7 positions matching TRBD2. Germline CDR1 reads SGHTA; CDR2 reads FQGNSA. The CDR3 totals 16 residues. V shed 1 base and J 2 bases; nucleotides not matched to a gene: 6. CDR3 nucleotides: TGTGCCAGCAGCTTAGGAGGGAGGGGTAACACAGATACGCAGTATTTT. This codes for CASSLGGRGNTDTQYF.

This sequence joins TRBV6-1 and TRBJ2-7, with 8 bases lining up with TRBD2. From germline, CDR1 is MNHNS and CDR2 SASEGT. Trimming at V came to 8 bases and at J to 2 bases, leaving 8 bases not matched to a gene. The CDR3 loop spans 14 amino acids. CDR3 in amino acids: CASGRAGVAYEQYF. DNA of the CDR3: TGTGCCAGCGGACGAGCGGGGGTGGCCTACGAGCAGTACTTC.

This clonotype was counted only a few times. The chain joins TRBV5-1 to TRBJ2-2, with TRBD2 matching 13 bases. There are 15 residues in the CDR3. Trimming took 4 bases from V and 5 from J; bases not matched to a gene: 2. Germline CDR1 is SGHRS and CDR2 is YFSETQ. The CDR3 DNA sequence: TGCGCCAGCAGCGAGACTAGCGGGGGGACCGGGGAGCTGTTTTTT. This gives the protein CASSETSGGTGELFF. Variable domain in full (rest from reference TRBV5-1 and TRBJ2-2): KAGVTQTPRYLIKTRGQQVTLSCSPISGHRSVSWYQQTPGQGLQFLFEYFSETQRNKGNFPGRFSGRQFSNSRSEMNVSTLELGDSALYLCASSETSGGTGELFFGEGSRLTVL.

This clonotype was seen only a few times. The rearrangement uses TRBV7-2 and TRBJ2-1, with D perhaps TRBD2 (6 bases). The CDR3 totals 14 residues. Trimming took 1 base from V and 7 from J, leaving 11 bases between them. Germline assignment: CDR1 SGHTA and CDR2 FQGNSA. The CDR3, as DNA: TGTGCCAGCAGCTTAGACCTAGCGAAGAATGAGCAGTTCTTC. This translates into CASSLDLAKNEQFF.

This clonotype was counted ten times or more. The chain employs TRBV5-1 and TRBJ2-5; 14 bases agree with TRBD2. The CDR3 extends over 16 amino acids. The germline CDR1 and CDR2 sequences are SGHRS and YFSETQ. Trimming cost V 3 bases and J 3 bases; bases outside gene matches: 4. The CDR3 DNA sequence: TGCGCCAGCAGCTCGGGACTAGCGGGGGTTAAAGAGACCCAGTACTTC. As protein: CASSSGLAGVKETQYF. Full variable domain (outside the CDR3, taken from reference TRBV5-1 and TRBJ2-5): KAGVTQTPRYLIKTRGQQVTLSCSPISGHRSVSWYQQTPGQGLQFLFEYFSETQRNKGNFPGRFSGRQFSNSRSEMNVSTLELGDSALYLCASSSGLAGVKETQYFGPGTRLLVL.

There are a few counts of this clonotype. The CDR3 loop reads CASSGHRIPDKTQYF. In DNA, the CDR3 is TGTGCCAGCAGTGGCCACCGAATCCCAGATAAGACCCAGTACTTC. The chain carries TRBV25-1 and TRBJ2-5; D is unresolved. Germline lookup yields CDR1 MGHDK and CDR2 SYGVNS. The CDR3 covers 15 residues. The ends were cut back, 4 bases at V and 6 bases at J, with 18 bases in the middle.

The V gene is TRBV20-1, the J gene TRBJ1-3; D is ambiguous. This CDR3 spans 14 amino acids. The V gene lost 0 bases and the J gene lost 4 bases, with 10 bases spanning the gap. Germline CDR1 DFQATT, CDR2 SNEGSKA (reference sequence). The CDR3 nucleotides read TGCAGTGCTAGAGATGATCGGTGGGGAAACACCATATATTTT. This encodes CSARDDRWGNTIYF.